This T cell receptor (beta chain) is from a study of naive and memory T cell subsets. CMV status came from CD4+ IFNgamma after overnight CMV lysate stimulation. Cells stained for CD3, CD4, CD8, CD45RA, CD27 and viability were sorted into four CD45RA/CD27 subsets. Both TRBC1 and TRBC2 were covered by a beta constant-region primer of two equimolar oligonucleotides. Nested alpha and beta constant-region primers with the SP2 primer drove four PCR rounds on ligated cDNA. A 12-nucleotide UMI and the SP2 primer were added to the cDNA 3' end by oligonucleotide ligation. Each CDR3 protein gets one entry after TCRdb re-called the UMI-ligation and nested PCR reads with MiXCR. The data show 95,000 to 150,000 distinct CDR3 sequences, approximately 37% seen once. This CDR3 has 14 residues. The V gene lost 6 bases and the J gene lost 1 base, with 12 bases spanning the gap. Germline lookup yields CDR1 MNHNY and CDR2 SVGAGI (reference sequence).

Findings and caveats of the study: Diversity fell and Gini index rose from naive through CM, EM, EMRA.

A remark on this clonotype: No antigen is known for it.

Material for sequencing was central memory CD4+ T cells from blood. The receptor was isolated from a human donor in good health. The chain carries TRBV6-6 and TRBJ2-5; no firm D call. The CDR3 protein is CASSHATGQETQYF. The DNA for the CDR3 is TGTGCCAGCAGCCATGCTACGGGCCAAGAGACCCAGTACTTC.